The 2 T cell receptor beta chains listed next were all sequenced from one sample in a study of blood T cells in healthy people across ages. Alongside a J-beta primer mix, a sample-barcoded 5' primer served in a second PCR lasting roughly 7 to 11 cycles. TCRdb ran MiXCR on the 5' RACE reads and lists one entry per CDR3 protein. The table has about 1,400,000 distinct CDR3 sequences, approximately 59% seen once; the top ten hold approximately 7%. Specimen: blood. The source of these receptors is a man between 18 and 29 years old in good health.

This clonotype showed up just a few times. The chain couples TRBV7-2 to TRBJ2-3, with TRBD2 matching over 11 bases. After removal of 3 bases from V and 0 bases from J, the junction contained 11 bases not matched to a gene. CDR1 SGHTA and CDR2 FQGNSA come from the germline V gene. The CDR3 runs to 19 residues. The CDR3 here is CASSFRPGLAELSTDTQYF. Written as DNA, the CDR3 is TGTGCCAGCAGCTTCAGGCCGGGACTAGCGGAATTGAGCACAGATACGCAGTATTTT.

The V and J genes are TRBV29-1 and TRBJ2-5, with TRBD1 as a possible D gene (6 bases). Germline-derived CDR1 and CDR2 are SQVTM and ANQGSEA. This CDR3 comprises 12 residues. V lost 5 bases and J lost 3, with 10 bases in between. As DNA, the CDR3 is TGCAGCGTTTACAGGGACAAAGAGACCCAGTACTTC. Its translation: CSVYRDKETQYF.